The rows below give T cell receptor beta chains drawn from one sample of a study of Ad26.COV2.S vaccination and SARS-CoV-2 variants. Libraries were prepared by immunoSEQ multiplex PCR; TCRdb keeps only in-frame clonotypes and omits some of them. In the table there are some 460,000 clones, roughly 87% of which are singletons. The input for sequencing was peripheral blood, taken in a trial of Ad26.COV2.S vaccine versus placebo. The receptors were gathered from a person aged 18 to 65 who received the Ad26.COV2.S COVID-19 vaccine or a placebo. CDR3s leave out the opening cysteine and the closing phenylalanine or tryptophan.

V gene	J gene	CDR3 protein
TRBV24-1	TRBJ2-1	ATSDLPSGGGQF
TRBV28	TRBJ2-3	ASNGLAGRTDTQY
TRBV18	TRBJ2-3	ASSPQGSFTDTQY
TRBV19	TRBJ1-1	ATFGATDTMNTEAF
TRBV6-5	TRBJ1-1	ASRPRDRSEAF
TRBV12-5	TRBJ2-7	ASGLVTIYEQY
TRBV7-7	TRBJ2-7	ASSPDRVRDWYEQY
TRBV7-9	TRBJ1-6	ASSSRDGLFSPLH
TRBV7-3	TRBJ2-1	ASSLKTNRGRDNEQF
TRBV27	TRBJ1-1	ASRPTGEVTEAF
TRBV30	TRBJ1-5	AWSVMGSLNQPQH
TRBV12-3/TRBV12-4	TRBJ2-7	ASSLGNYEQY
TRBV6-5	TRBJ2-7	ASSRRGQDSYEQY
TRBV9	TRBJ2-2	ASSVQEQAANTGELF
TRBV6-5	TRBJ2-7	ASCWGTPKYYEQY
TRBV6-6	TRBJ2-6	ASDRSGANVLT
TRBV7-2	TRBJ1-5	ASSLVGYSNQPQH
TRBV28	TRBJ2-3	ASRPSTDTQY
TRBV27	TRBJ1-1	ASSPGPHNTEAF
TRBV10-3	TRBJ2-7	AISAAFGTITYEQY
TRBV2	TRBJ2-7	ASSGIRGQGNEQY
TRBV28	TRBJ1-5	ASRWTGGNQPQH
TRBV7-9	TRBJ2-3	ASSSTSGTDTQY
TRBV14	TRBJ1-6	ASSQGEGGPNSPLH
TRBV15	TRBJ2-1	ATSRVAGAQVNEQF
TRBV19	TRBJ1-1	ASRQGQLNTEAF
TRBV30	TRBJ2-3	AGTTGGRDTQY
TRBV21-1	TRBJ2-7	ASSKVRREGLYEQY
TRBV28	TRBJ1-5	ASFTGGRPQH
TRBV7-9	TRBJ1-2	ASSLFQGSNYGYT
TRBV6-2/TRBV6-3	TRBJ2-5	ASSSRYELWQKGKVETQY
TRBV10-3	TRBJ2-1	AISEPLVSYNEQF
TRBV28	TRBJ1-5	ASRKSMEPQH
TRBV13	TRBJ1-4	ASSPPGGGNEKLF
TRBV5-1	TRBJ2-7	ASSLVKGSYEQY
TRBV7-3	TRBJ2-3	ASSRTSGVTDTQY
TRBV4-2	TRBJ2-1	ASSQHDRSSYNEQF
TRBV7-3	TRBJ1-1	ASSGGQDTEAF
TRBV27	TRBJ1-4	ASSTRQGQLNEKLF
TRBV5-1	TRBJ2-3	ASSFRGSADTQY
TRBV7-9	TRBJ1-6	ASSLEQPTVSPLH
TRBV3-1/TRBV3-2	TRBJ1-1	ASSQGPNTEAF
TRBV2	TRBJ2-3	ASSGWARRTTDTQY